Listed here is a single T cell receptor beta chain. CDR3 length: 17 residues. V dropped 5 bases and J dropped 1 base, with 18 bases sitting between them. The germline CDR1 and CDR2 sequences are SGHTA and FQGNSA. The protocol was immunoSEQ multiplex PCR, while the TCRdb copy is restricted to in-frame clones and leaves out a portion. The table has under 55,000 clones, 85% to 95% seen once. The sequence was collected from a man in his forties or fifties with rheumatoid arthritis. Sequencing was carried out using PBMCs. This rearrangement joins TRBV7-2 to TRBJ2-1; D call uncertain. The CDR3 bases are TGTGCCAGCAGCGGATCTATTGGCAGACTTTCCTACAATGAGCAGTTCTTC. Translating it yields CASSGSIGRLSYNEQFF.